These 19 T cell receptor beta chains were all obtained from the same sample, sequenced in a study of blood T cell repertoires in COVID-19. Clones were sequenced by immunoSEQ multiplex PCR, and TCRdb holds only the in-frame ones, with some missing. The sample has some 30,000 clones, approximately 85% seen once. The sequencing sample was made of peripheral blood. Receptors originate from a woman in her sixties or seventies with active COVID-19.

The chain is built from TRBV19 and TRBJ1-5; D unclear. Trimming cost V 4 bases and J 6 bases, with 10 bases left between them. This CDR3 has 13 residues. The V gene's germline CDR1 is LNHDA and CDR2 SQIVND (reference sequence). The DNA for the CDR3 is TGTGCCAGTAGTAAGAGTGTAAGTCAGCCCCAGCATTTT. This translates into CASSKSVSQPQHF.

V gene TRBV5-8 combines with J gene TRBJ1-5; D might be TRBD1 (5 bases). Trimming pared 4 bases from V and 3 bases from J, leaving 17 bases between. CDR3 size: 16 residues. CDR1 is SGHTS, CDR2 YDEGEE, per germline. CDR3 coding DNA: TGTGCCAGCAGCACAAGAGTGGGCAGGGTCAATCAGCCCCAGCATTTT. Protein: CASSTRVGRVNQPQHF.

This clone was seen a few times. This rearrangement joins TRBV7-9 to TRBJ1-3; D is unclear. The germline V gene encodes CDR1 SEHNR and CDR2 FQNEAQ (reference sequence). The CDR3 has 12 residues. The ends were cut back, 1 base at V and 8 bases at J, with 6 bases in the middle. CDR3 nucleotide sequence: TGTGCCAGCAGCTTAGTCTCAGACACCATATATTTT. Amino acids: CASSLVSDTIYF.

The chain links TRBV10-3 to TRBJ2-3, with D unresolved. In germline, CDR1 is ENHRY, CDR2 SYGVKD. Trimming left V 9 bases short and J 4 bases short, with 8 bases between. The CDR3 spans 11 residues. The DNA for the CDR3 is TGTGCCATTCAGGCGTCAGATACGCAGTATTTT. It codes for CAIQASDTQYF.

The genes are TRBV30 and TRBJ2-3; 10 positions match TRBD1. V shed 5 bases and J 7 bases; nucleotides not matched to a gene: 6. CDR3 length: 13 amino acids. Germline V lookup: CDR1 GTSNPN, CDR2 SVGIG (reference sequence). CDR3 coding DNA: TGTGCCTGGGTGGGACAGGGGTCATATACGCAGTATTTT. Translation gives CAWVGQGSYTQYF.

The chain joins TRBV15 to TRBJ2-5, with TRBD2 matching 7 bases. The CDR3 runs to 13 residues. Germline loops: CDR1 LNHNV, CDR2 YYDKDF (reference sequence). Trimming took 0 bases from V and 7 from J; bases not matched to a gene: 2. This chain's CDR3 is CATSRDGRGTQYF. CDR3 nucleotides: TGTGCCACCAGCAGAGATGGGAGGGGGACCCAGTACTTC.

This sequence joins TRBV9 and TRBJ2-3, with 10 nucleotides matching TRBD2. This CDR3 has 15 residues. With V trimmed by 2 bases and J by 5 bases, 5 bases remained unmatched. The germline CDR1 and CDR2 sequences are SGDLS and YYNGEE. Written as DNA, the CDR3 is TGTGCCAGCAGCGTTGCAGCGGGAGGGGAAGATACGCAGTATTTT. Its protein product is CASSVAAGGEDTQYF.

This clone appeared a few times. This chain uses TRBV4-1 with TRBJ1-3, with unresolved D. Per germline, CDR1 MGHRA and CDR2 YSYEKL. The CDR3 consists of 15 residues. V lost 1 base to trimming and J lost 0 bases, with 7 bases between them. The chain's CDR3 is CASSQVVASGNTIYF. CDR3 nucleotide sequence: TGCGCCAGCAGCCAAGTGGTGGCCTCTGGAAACACCATATATTTT.

The chain couples TRBV30 to TRBJ1-3; D ambiguous. CDR3 length equals 13 residues. V lost 5 bases, J lost 5 bases, and 13 bases lay in between. Per germline, CDR1 GTSNPN and CDR2 SVGIG (reference sequence). The CDR3 loop reads CAWRGVGRNTIYF. In DNA form, the CDR3 reads TGTGCCTGGCGCGGGGTTGGGAGAAACACCATATATTTT.

The rearrangement joins TRBV7-9 to TRBJ2-5, with 8 bases identical to TRBD1. After removal of 4 bases from V and 5 bases from J, the junction contained 9 bases not matched to a gene. The CDR3 is 15 residues long. Germline V gene sequence: CDR1 SEHNR, CDR2 FQNEAQ (reference sequence). As DNA, the CDR3 is TGTGCCAGCAGCTCGGCCAGGGGGCGTAGGGAGACCCAGTACTTC. Amino acid sequence: CASSSARGRRETQYF.

In this sample, this clone turned up once. J is TRBJ2-5 and V is TRBV9, with 7 bases identical to TRBD2. V shed 0 bases, J shed 2 bases, and the junction held 7 bases outside the gene matches. Germline V gives CDR1 SGDLS, CDR2 YYNGEE. The CDR3 spans 16 residues. The CDR3 here is CASSVGLAAAQETQYF. CDR3 nucleotide sequence: TGTGCCAGCAGCGTAGGGCTAGCGGCCGCTCAAGAGACCCAGTACTTC.

The chain recombines TRBV28 with TRBJ1-2; D ambiguous. Germline V gene data show CDR1 as MDHEN and CDR2 as SYDVKM. The V end was cut by 2 bases, the J end by 1 base, with 8 bases between. The CDR3 loop spans 14 amino acids. The chain's CDR3 is CASSLRGNNYGYTF. The CDR3 nucleotides are TGTGCCAGCAGTTTACGGGGAAATAACTATGGCTACACCTTC.

V usage is TRBV6-5 and J usage is TRBJ1-3, with D perhaps TRBD1 (5 bases). There are 13 residues in the CDR3. Per the germline V gene, CDR1 is MNHEY and CDR2 is SVGAGI. V was trimmed by 6 bases and J by 2 bases, leaving 8 bases between them. CDR3 region: CASRRGAGNTIYF. As DNA, the CDR3 is TGTGCCAGCAGACGGGGGGCTGGAAACACCATATATTTT.

The chain has TRBV7-8 and TRBJ2-7; 8 bases align to TRBD1. CDR1 is SGHVS, CDR2 FQNEAQ, per germline. The CDR3 is 14 amino acids. V lost 10 bases, J lost 0 bases, and 8 bases stayed unmatched. The CDR3 protein is CATRGQEYSYEQYF. The CDR3 DNA reads as TGTGCCACCAGGGGACAGGAATACTCCTACGAGCAGTACTTC.

V and J are TRBV19 and TRBJ1-2; D is undetermined. Trimming removed 9 bases at V and 1 base at J, with 9 bases between. Per germline, CDR1 LNHDA and CDR2 SQIVND (reference sequence). This CDR3 contains 12 residues. CDR3 DNA: TGTGCCAGGCGAGCGCGTAACTATGGCTACACCTTC. Translated, it gives CARRARNYGYTF.

This clone appeared a few times. This rearrangement joins TRBV7-9 to TRBJ2-7, with unresolved D. The CDR3 runs to 12 residues. In germline, CDR1 is SEHNR, CDR2 FQNEAQ (reference sequence). CDR3 residues: CSTGLSSYEQYF. The CDR3 DNA reads as TGTTCCACGGGTCTCAGCTCCTACGAGCAGTACTTC.

This sequence joins TRBV18 and TRBJ1-1, with D maybe TRBD1 (6 bases). With 3 bases removed from V and 6 bases from J, the gap between germline ends came to 11 bases. The CDR3 runs to 13 residues. Germline V CDR1 and CDR2: KGHSH, LQKENI. In DNA form, the CDR3 reads TGTGCCAGCTCACCGTCTGGGGGCCCTGAAGCTTTCTTT. Protein: CASSPSGGPEAFF.

The V gene is TRBV27, the J gene TRBJ1-5; no clear D. This CDR3 contains 15 residues. CDR1 and CDR2 (germline): MNHEY, SMNVEV (reference sequence). V lost 2 bases and J 7 bases, leaving 15 bases between the germline ends. The CDR3 protein is CASSLMSGSEQPQHF. The CDR3 DNA sequence: TGTGCCAGCAGTTTAATGAGCGGAAGCGAACAGCCCCAGCATTTT.

The V call is TRBV6-4, the J call TRBJ1-1, with 8 bases identical to TRBD1. Germline V lookup: CDR1 MRHNA, CDR2 SNTAGT. V lost 2 bases, J lost 3 bases, and 5 bases stayed unmatched. This CDR3 region has 15 residues. This CDR3 is CASSDGGQVDTEAFF. CDR3 in DNA: TGTGCCAGCAGTGACGGGGGACAGGTGGACACTGAAGCTTTCTTT.